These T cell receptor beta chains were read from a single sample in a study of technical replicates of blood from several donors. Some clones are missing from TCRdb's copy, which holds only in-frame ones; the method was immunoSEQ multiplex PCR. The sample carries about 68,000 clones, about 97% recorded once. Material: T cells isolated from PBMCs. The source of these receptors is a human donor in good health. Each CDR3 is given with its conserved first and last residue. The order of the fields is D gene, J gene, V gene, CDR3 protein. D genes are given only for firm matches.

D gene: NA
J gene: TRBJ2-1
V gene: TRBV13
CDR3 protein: CASSLFDEQFF

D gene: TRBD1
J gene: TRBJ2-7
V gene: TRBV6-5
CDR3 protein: CASKTGAAYEQYF

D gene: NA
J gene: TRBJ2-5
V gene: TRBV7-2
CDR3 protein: CASSLDEMGLFGQETQYF

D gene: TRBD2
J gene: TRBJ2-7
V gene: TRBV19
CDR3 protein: CASSMAAGVGGYEQYF

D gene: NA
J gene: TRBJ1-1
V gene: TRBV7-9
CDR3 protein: CASSLAGRGSFGGAFF

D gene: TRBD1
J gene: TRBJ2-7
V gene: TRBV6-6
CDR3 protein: CASEDRAYEQYF

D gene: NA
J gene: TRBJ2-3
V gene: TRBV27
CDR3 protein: CASSLDRTDTQYF

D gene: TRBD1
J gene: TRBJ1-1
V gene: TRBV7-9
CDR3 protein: CASSQGAWNTEAFF

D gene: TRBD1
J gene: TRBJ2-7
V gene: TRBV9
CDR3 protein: CASSVELGQGQHEQYF

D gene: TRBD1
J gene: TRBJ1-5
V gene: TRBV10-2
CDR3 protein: CASRPRDRGPRAQHF

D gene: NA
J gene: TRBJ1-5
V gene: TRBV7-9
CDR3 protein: CASSSGTSNQPQHF

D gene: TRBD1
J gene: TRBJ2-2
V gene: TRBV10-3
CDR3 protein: CASEQGARTGELFF

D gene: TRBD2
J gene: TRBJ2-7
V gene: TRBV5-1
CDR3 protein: CASRSIAGISYEQYF

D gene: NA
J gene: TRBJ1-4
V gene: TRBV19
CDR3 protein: CASGKTGNREKLFF

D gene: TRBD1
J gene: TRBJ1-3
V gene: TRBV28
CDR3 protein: CASSLSDRGTEDTIYF

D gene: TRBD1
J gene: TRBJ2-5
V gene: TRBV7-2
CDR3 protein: CASSVGDGTGGLQETQYF

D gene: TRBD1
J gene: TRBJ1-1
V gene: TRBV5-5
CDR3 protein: CASSLDGQGVTEAFF

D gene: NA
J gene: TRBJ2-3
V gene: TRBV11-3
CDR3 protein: CASSGRGSTDTQYF

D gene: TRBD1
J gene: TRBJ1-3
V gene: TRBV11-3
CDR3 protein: CASSLPRTGAGNTIYF

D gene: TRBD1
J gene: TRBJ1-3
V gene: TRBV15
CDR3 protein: CATSPDRGSGNTIYF

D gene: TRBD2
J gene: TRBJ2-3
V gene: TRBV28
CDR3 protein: CASSLSGGPGDTQYF

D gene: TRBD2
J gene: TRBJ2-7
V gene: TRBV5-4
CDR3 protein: CASSLMASGPYEQYF

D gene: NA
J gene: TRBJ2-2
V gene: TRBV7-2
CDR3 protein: CASSLKAEPGELFF

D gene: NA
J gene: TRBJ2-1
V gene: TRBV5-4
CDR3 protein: CASSLYGGSSYNEQFF

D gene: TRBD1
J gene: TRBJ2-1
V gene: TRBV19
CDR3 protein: CASSIGTGGSDEQFF

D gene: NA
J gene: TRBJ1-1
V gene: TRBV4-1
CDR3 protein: CASSPRGGVETFF

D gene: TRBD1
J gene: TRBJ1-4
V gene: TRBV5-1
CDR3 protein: CASSLQGPPEKLFF

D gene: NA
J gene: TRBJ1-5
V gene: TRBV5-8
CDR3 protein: CASSRIGYSNQPQHF

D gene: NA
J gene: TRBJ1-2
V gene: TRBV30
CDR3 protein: CAWSRQEVYGYTF

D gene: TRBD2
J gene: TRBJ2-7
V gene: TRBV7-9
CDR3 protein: CASSPGTTYYEQYF

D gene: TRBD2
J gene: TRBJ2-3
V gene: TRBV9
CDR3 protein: CASSARLAGVTDTQYF

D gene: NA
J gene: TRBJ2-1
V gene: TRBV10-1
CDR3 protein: CASSEYFLSSYNEQFF

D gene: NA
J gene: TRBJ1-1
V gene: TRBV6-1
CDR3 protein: CASSGYRGTEAFF

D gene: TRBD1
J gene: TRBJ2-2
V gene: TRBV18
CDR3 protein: CASSPVGQGITGELFF

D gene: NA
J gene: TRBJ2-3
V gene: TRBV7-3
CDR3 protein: CASSLEVTDTQYF

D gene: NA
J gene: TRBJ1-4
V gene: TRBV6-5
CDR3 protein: CASRFKGLIDEKLFF

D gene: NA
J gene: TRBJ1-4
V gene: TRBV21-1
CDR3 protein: CASSKIIWWQKLFF

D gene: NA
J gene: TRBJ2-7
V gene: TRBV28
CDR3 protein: CASSSEGAASYEQYF

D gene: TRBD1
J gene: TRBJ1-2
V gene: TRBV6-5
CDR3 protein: CASSSQGAWGYTF

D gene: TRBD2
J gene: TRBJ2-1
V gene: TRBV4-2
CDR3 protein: CASSPPSGRYEFF

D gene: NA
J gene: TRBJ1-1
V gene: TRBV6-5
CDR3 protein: CASSYSMRAEAFF

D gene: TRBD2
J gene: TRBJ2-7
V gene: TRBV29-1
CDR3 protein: CSARRLAESYEQYF

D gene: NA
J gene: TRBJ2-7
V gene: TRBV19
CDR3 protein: CASSPIQGSEQYF

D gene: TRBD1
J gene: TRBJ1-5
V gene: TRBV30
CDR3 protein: CAWSKDRGQPQHF

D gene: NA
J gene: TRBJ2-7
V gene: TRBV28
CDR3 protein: CASSPKAGTKTYEQYF

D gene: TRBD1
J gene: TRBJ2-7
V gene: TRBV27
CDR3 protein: CASSFSQGNEQYF